This is a list of T cell receptor beta chains from one sample in a study of blood T cell repertoires in COVID-19. Repertoires were generated with immunoSEQ multiplex PCR, while TCRdb's copy carries only in-frame clones and drops some. The data hold roughly 230,000 clones, with roughly four fifths observed a single time. Sequences were obtained from PBMCs or T cells enriched from blood (not recorded which). Receptors originate from a man between 45 and 60 years old who had recovered from COVID-19. Both conserved end residues are part of each CDR3. Each record gives: V gene, J gene, CDR3 protein.

V gene: TRBV6-5
J gene: TRBJ1-2
CDR3 protein: CASTRDREDGYTF

V gene: TRBV5-1
J gene: TRBJ2-3
CDR3 protein: CASSGRQGRVADTQYF

V gene: TRBV27
J gene: TRBJ2-7
CDR3 protein: CASRSGTGLGSYEQYF

V gene: TRBV7-3
J gene: TRBJ2-3
CDR3 protein: CASSSSGGTDTQYF

V gene: TRBV25-1
J gene: TRBJ1-1
CDR3 protein: CASSDADRGPRWSAFF

V gene: TRBV21-1
J gene: TRBJ1-3
CDR3 protein: CASSKGRGTGSPLGLLSGGNTIYF

V gene: TRBV4-1
J gene: TRBJ1-2
CDR3 protein: CASSSGWGYGYTF

V gene: TRBV28
J gene: TRBJ2-7
CDR3 protein: CASSFRGGRSYEQYF

V gene: TRBV2
J gene: TRBJ1-4
CDR3 protein: CASSRGEKLFF

V gene: TRBV15
J gene: TRBJ2-7
CDR3 protein: CATSRGRTVSSYEQYF

V gene: TRBV5-1
J gene: TRBJ2-3
CDR3 protein: CASSSWSPSGGRTDTQYF

V gene: TRBV30
J gene: TRBJ1-2
CDR3 protein: CAWSVTPAGGSYGYTF

V gene: TRBV19
J gene: TRBJ1-6
CDR3 protein: CASRAREANSPLHF

V gene: TRBV6-4
J gene: TRBJ2-6
CDR3 protein: CASSPGVLGGSGANVLTF

V gene: TRBV7-2
J gene: TRBJ2-7
CDR3 protein: CASSLGGRREQYF

V gene: TRBV10-3
J gene: TRBJ2-3
CDR3 protein: CAISDHGQGRGGDTQYF

V gene: TRBV6-5
J gene: TRBJ2-1
CDR3 protein: CASAGVGEQFF